The next 32 T cell receptor beta chains were all read from a single sample in a study of blood T cell repertoires in COVID-19. TCRdb's table, derived via immunoSEQ multiplex PCR, lists solely in-frame clones and lacks some. The table records around 150,000 clones, 80% of them present only once. The sequenced sample consisted of PBMCs or T cells enriched from blood (not recorded which). The receptors here all came from a man aged 40-55 years who had recovered from COVID-19.

This clone was observed a single time. The rearrangement joins TRBV9 to TRBJ2-1; TRBD2 matches at 12 bases. The CDR3 totals 15 residues. V lost 4 bases, J lost 6 bases, and 5 bases stayed unmatched. Germline V gives CDR1 SGDLS, CDR2 YYNGEE. For the CDR3, the DNA is TGTGCCAGCAGCCTAACTAGCGGGGGGTTCAATGAGCAGTTCTTC. Encoded protein: CASSLTSGGFNEQFF.

This sequence joins TRBV11-2 and TRBJ1-3; D possibly corresponds to TRBD1 (5 bases). The CDR3 is 18 residues long. V gave up 4 bases and J gave up 4 bases, with 23 bases separating them. Germline CDR1 is SGHAT and CDR2 is FQNNGV. CDR3 protein: CASSSPRGGEFSGNTIYF. The CDR3 DNA reads TGTGCCAGCAGCTCTCCTCGGGGGGGGGAATTTTCGGGAAACACCATATATTTT.

There are many counts of this clone. DNA of the CDR3: TGTGCCAGCAGCTTAGGAAGAGCCTGGACAGGGGTTAACTATGGCTACACCTTC. Its protein is CASSLGRAWTGVNYGYTF. This chain joins TRBV7-9 and TRBJ1-2, with 9 positions matching TRBD1. Germline loops: CDR1 SEHNR, CDR2 FQNEAQ (reference sequence). This CDR3 comprises 18 residues. V lost 1 base and J lost 1; bases outside the gene matches: 10.

The chain combines TRBV5-1 with TRBJ2-6; 7 bases agree with TRBD2. With 3 bases clipped from V and 0 bases from J, the junction kept 12 bases outside the gene matches. Germline V gene sequence: CDR1 SGHRS, CDR2 YFSETQ. The CDR3 contains 19 residues. The CDR3 DNA sequence: TGCGCCAGCAGCTACGACGGGGGGACCGGTGTCTCTGGGGCCAACGTCCTGACTTTC. This gives the protein CASSYDGGTGVSGANVLTF.

The chain recombines TRBV6-1 with TRBJ2-7; D might be TRBD1 (5 bases). V was trimmed by 3 bases and J by 2 bases, leaving 8 bases between them. The CDR3 has 13 residues. Germline values: CDR1 MNHNS, CDR2 SASEGT. CDR3 DNA: TGTGCCAGCAGTGACAGGGCCCCCTACGAGCAGTACGTC. Its translation: CASSDRAPYEQYV.

Ten or more counts support this clone. This chain connects TRBV3-1 (or the pseudogene TRBV3-2) to TRBJ2-7, with 12 nucleotides matching TRBD1. This CDR3 comprises 16 residues. Germline V gene data show CDR1 as LGHDT and CDR2 as YNNKEL (reference sequence). Trimming removed 0 bases from V and 6 bases from J; junction bases left unmatched: 6. CDR3 region: CASSQDPGQGAAEQYF. As DNA, the CDR3 is TGTGCCAGCAGCCAAGATCCGGGACAGGGGGCTGCCGAGCAGTACTTC.

About this clone itself: Other DNA sequences of this sample code for an identical CDR3. The genes are TRBV7-2 and TRBJ2-3, with TRBD1 matching over 7 bases. Trimming cost V 2 bases and J 5 bases; bases outside gene matches: 7. Germline CDR1 SGHTA, CDR2 FQGNSA. The length of the CDR3 is 15 residues. CDR3 residues: CASSLLAGGEDTQYF. Written as DNA, the CDR3 is TGTGCCAGCAGCTTATTAGCAGGGGGTGAAGATACGCAGTATTTT.

The chain combines TRBV10-1 with TRBJ2-2, with 7 bases that match TRBD2. CDR3 length: 16 amino acids. V shed 11 bases and J 3 bases; nucleotides not matched to a gene: 15. Per the germline V gene, CDR1 is WNHNN and CDR2 is SYGVQD (reference sequence). The CDR3 loop is CARLDTGRIDTGELFF. The CDR3 coding sequence is TGCGCCCGGCTTGATACCGGGAGGATAGACACCGGGGAGCTGTTTTTT.

V gene TRBV13 combines with J gene TRBJ2-5, with 10 bases aligning to TRBD2. V lost 5 bases, J lost 5 bases, and 8 bases stayed unmatched. Per the germline V gene, CDR1 is PRHDT and CDR2 is FYEKMQ (reference sequence). The CDR3 has 15 amino acids. In DNA form, the CDR3 reads TGTGCCAGCAGCCCGCGGACTAGCGGAGCGGAGACCCAGTACTTC. Translation gives CASSPRTSGAETQYF.

The CDR3 loop is CATSTGRETQYF. In nucleotides, the CDR3 is TGTGCCACCTCGACAGGTCGGGAGACCCAGTACTTC. The chain links TRBV19 to TRBJ2-5; the D gene is possibly TRBD1 (6 bases). The germline V gene encodes CDR1 LNHDA and CDR2 SQIVND (reference sequence). The CDR3 consists of 12 residues. Between the trimmed V and J ends, which lost 10 bases and 5 bases, there was a span of 14 bases.

The V gene is TRBV11-2, the J gene TRBJ1-1, with D possibly TRBD1 on 5 matching bases. Trimming pared 5 bases from V and 4 bases from J, leaving 17 bases between. Germline V lookup: CDR1 SGHAT, CDR2 FQNNGV. The CDR3 consists of 15 residues. The CDR3 coding sequence is TGTGCCAGCAGCCAAGGCAGGGCCCAGGGCACTGAAGCTTTCTTT. This translates into CASSQGRAQGTEAFF.

The chain uses TRBV15 and TRBJ1-2, with D possibly TRBD1 on 5 matching bases. The V gene lost 3 bases and the J gene lost 4 bases, with 9 bases spanning the gap. Per the germline V gene, CDR1 is LNHNV and CDR2 is YYDKDF (reference sequence). The CDR3 extends over 13 amino acids. CDR3 loop: CATSSGQFYGYTF. The CDR3 nucleotides are TGTGCCACCAGCAGCGGACAATTCTATGGCTACACCTTC.

On this clone itself: Other DNA sequences in this specimen translate into the identical CDR3. V gene TRBV5-1 combines with J gene TRBJ2-3; no clear D. V lost 3 bases, J lost 0 bases, and 5 bases lay in between. This CDR3 spans 13 amino acids. Germline CDR1 reads SGHRS; CDR2 reads YFSETQ. CDR3 amino acids: CASSSTSTDTQYF. Written as DNA, the CDR3 is TGCGCCAGCAGCTCAACTAGCACAGATACGCAGTATTTT.

V and J are TRBV7-9 and TRBJ1-3, with D perhaps TRBD1 (6 bases). Trimming stripped 7 bases from V and 0 bases from J, with 13 bases between. In germline, CDR1 is SEHNR, CDR2 FQNEAQ (reference sequence). The CDR3 loop spans 15 amino acids. CDR3 sequence (DNA): TGTGCCAGCAAGCCAGGGGCGAGCTCTGGAAACACCATATATTTT. As protein: CASKPGASSGNTIYF.

The J gene is TRBJ2-6, the V gene TRBV2; D unresolved. Germline V gene data show CDR1 as SNHLY and CDR2 as FYNNEI. The CDR3 runs to 15 residues. Deletions cut 2 bases from V and 2 bases from J, with 7 bases between. DNA for the CDR3: TGTGCCAGCAGTGAATTCACAGCTGGGGCCAACGTCCTGACTTTC. Encoded protein: CASSEFTAGANVLTF.

The V call is TRBV28, the J call TRBJ1-2; 8 positions agree with TRBD1. The J segment lost 8 bases and the V segment lost 2 bases, leaving 7 bases of the junction unmatched. The CDR3 contains 14 residues. Germline V CDR1 and CDR2: MDHEN, SYDVKM. CDR3 bases: TGTGCCAGCAGTTTAAGGGGGACAGGCTACGGCTACACCTTC. It translates to CASSLRGTGYGYTF.

This chain links TRBV7-9 with TRBJ2-1; possibly TRBD2 for D (5 bases). The V end lost 5 bases, the J end lost 2 bases, and 16 bases lay between the germline ends. Germline V CDR1 and CDR2: SEHNR, FQNEAQ (reference sequence). The CDR3 consists of 16 residues. The CDR3 DNA follows: TGTGCCAGCAGCCCCCTGCGGGTTAGGACCTACAATGAGCAGTTCTTC. Protein: CASSPLRVRTYNEQFF.

The gene calls are TRBV11-3 and TRBJ1-1; D not resolved. The V gene's germline CDR1 is SGHNT and CDR2 YENEEA. The CDR3 loop spans 13 amino acids. The V end lost 5 bases, the J end lost 3 bases, and 10 bases lay between the germline ends. The CDR3 DNA reads TGTGCCAGCAGCCAATTTGAGTACACTGAAGCTTTCTTT. Protein product: CASSQFEYTEAFF.

V usage is TRBV10-3 and J usage is TRBJ1-1; 9 positions agree with TRBD1. The V gene's germline CDR1 is ENHRY and CDR2 SYGVKD. V dropped 4 bases and J dropped 0; count of bases not matched to a gene: 6. This CDR3 has 16 amino acids. DNA of the CDR3: TGTGCCATCAGTGGGGGACAGGGAAATATGAACACTGAAGCTTTCTTT. Translating gives CAISGGQGNMNTEAFF.

The rearrangement links TRBV7-3 to TRBJ2-1, with 11 bases aligning to TRBD2. This CDR3 region has 15 residues. From germline, CDR1 is SGHTA and CDR2 FQGTGA. The J segment lost 3 bases and the V segment lost 9 bases, leaving 7 bases of the junction unmatched. This CDR3 is CASSVGLAVYNEQFF. In DNA form, the CDR3 reads TGTGCCAGTTCAGTGGGACTAGCGGTCTACAATGAGCAGTTCTTC.

The rearrangement uses TRBV7-3 and TRBJ2-2; D remains ambiguous. Trimming shortened V by 5 bases and J by 7 bases, and 8 bases separated the two germline ends. CDR1 SGHTA and CDR2 FQGTGA come from the germline V gene. The CDR3 totals 12 residues. The CDR3 reads CASSVPFGELFF. The CDR3 DNA follows: TGTGCCAGCAGCGTCCCTTTCGGGGAGCTGTTTTTT. Based on the CDR3 plus reference TRBV7-3 and TRBJ2-2, the full variable domain is GAGVSQTPSNKVTEKGKYVELRCDPISGHTALYWYRQSLGQGPEFLIYFQGTGAADDSGLPNDRFFAVRPEGSVSTLKIQRTERGDSAVYLCASSVPFGELFFGEGSRLTVL.

This clone was seen once. The rearrangement links TRBV5-1 to TRBJ1-3, with D hard to call. Trimming removed 7 bases from V and 0 bases from J, with 17 bases in between. CDR3 length: 16 residues. The germline V gene encodes CDR1 SGHRS and CDR2 YFSETQ. The DNA for the CDR3 is TGCGCCAGCTCCCGAGCAGGAGCGGACTCTGGAAACACCATATATTTT. It yields the protein CASSRAGADSGNTIYF.

There are a few counts of this clone. The chain joins TRBV15 to TRBJ1-4; TRBD1 might be the D (5 bases). With 0 bases removed from V and 5 bases from J, the gap between germline ends came to 13 bases. Germline V gene data show CDR1 as LNHNV and CDR2 as YYDKDF (reference sequence). The CDR3 spans 16 residues. Here the CDR3 DNA reads TGTGCCACCAGCAGAGATGACGGTGGGGGGAATGAAAAACTGTTTTTT. Its translation: CATSRDDGGGNEKLFF.

The V gene is TRBV5-1, the J gene TRBJ1-4; TRBD1 aligns across 7 bases. V was clipped by 4 bases and J by 8 bases; unmatched bases: 8. CDR1 and CDR2 from the germline V gene are SGHRS and YFSETQ. This CDR3 comprises 14 residues. The CDR3 sequence is CASSRGQTGEKLFF. CDR3 sequence (DNA): TGCGCCAGCAGCCGAGGACAGACAGGGGAAAAACTGTTTTTT.

This rearrangement joins TRBV20-1 to TRBJ2-5; the D gene is possibly TRBD1 (5 bases). CDR1 DFQATT and CDR2 SNEGSKA come from the germline V gene (reference sequence). V was cut by 3 bases and J by 7 bases, with 21 bases left in between. This CDR3 has 15 residues. This CDR3 reads CSASRRGLDVWTQYF. The CDR3, as DNA: TGCAGTGCTAGTCGAAGGGGCCTCGACGTGTGGACCCAGTACTTC.

V and J are TRBV2 and TRBJ2-2; D is possibly TRBD2 (5 bases). Per germline, CDR1 SNHLY and CDR2 FYNNEI. The CDR3 covers 15 residues. Trimming left V 2 bases short and J 6 bases short, with 13 bases between. The CDR3, as DNA: TGTGCCAGCAGTGAAATGTCTCAGGAGGCCGGGGAGCTGTTTTTT. Translated: CASSEMSQEAGELFF.

The chain uses TRBV30 and TRBJ2-7, with 8 nucleotides matching TRBD1. Per germline, CDR1 GTSNPN and CDR2 SVGIG (reference sequence). V lost 2 bases to trimming and J lost 3 bases; unmatched junction nucleotides: 6. CDR3 length: 14 amino acids. CDR3 sequence reads: CAWSFGQGIYEQYF. The CDR3 DNA is TGTGCCTGGAGTTTTGGACAGGGAATCTACGAGCAGTACTTC.

The gene calls are TRBV11-2 and TRBJ2-1; maybe TRBD2 (7 bases). Trimming shortened V by 3 bases and J by 5 bases, and 14 bases separated the two germline ends. The length of the CDR3 is 15 residues. Germline V gives CDR1 SGHAT, CDR2 FQNNGV. CDR3 nucleotide sequence: TGTGCCAGCAGCTTTATGGCGGGGGCCAACAATGAGCAGTTCTTC. It is translated as CASSFMAGANNEQFF.

This clone has a handful of counts. The chain has TRBV30 and TRBJ2-5; 11 bases fit TRBD2. Germline-derived CDR1 and CDR2 are GTSNPN and SVGIG (reference sequence). V shed 3 bases and J 4 bases; nucleotides not matched to a gene: 7. This CDR3 contains 15 residues. For the CDR3, the DNA is TGTGCCTGGAGGACCGGACTAGCGGGCGGAGAGACCCAGTACTTC. Translation: CAWRTGLAGGETQYF.

The rearrangement links TRBV6-5 to TRBJ1-2, with D tentatively TRBD1 (5 bases). The germline CDR1 and CDR2 sequences are MNHEY and SVGAGI. The CDR3 contains 14 residues. V lost 6 bases and J 3 bases, leaving 14 bases between the germline ends. The CDR3 nucleotides are TGTGCCAGCAGCAATCAGGGAAGGGACTATGGCTACACCTTC. It encodes CASSNQGRDYGYTF.

The chain recombines TRBV30 with TRBJ1-6; the D is unclear. Germline V gene data show CDR1 as GTSNPN and CDR2 as SVGIG (reference sequence). The CDR3 totals 14 residues. V was clipped by 4 bases and J by 10 bases, with 17 bases between them. CDR3 amino acids: CAWNEGGRGSPLHF. The CDR3 region has the DNA TGTGCCTGGAACGAGGGAGGCCGAGGGTCACCCCTCCACTTT.

The V call is TRBV18, the J call TRBJ2-3; tentatively, D is TRBD1 (5 bases). The ends were cut back, 6 bases at V and 0 bases at J, with 10 bases in the middle. Germline V CDR1 and CDR2: KGHSH, LQKENI. The CDR3 totals 14 residues. Here the CDR3 DNA reads TGTGCCAGCTCTCAGGGTGCTAGCACAGATACGCAGTATTTT. Encoded protein: CASSQGASTDTQYF.